The rows below give T cell receptor beta chains drawn from one sample of a study of radiotherapy plus CTLA-4 blockade in lung cancer. The table came from immunoSEQ multiplex PCR; TCRdb's copy has only in-frame clones and leaves some out. The sample records around 99,000 clones, 88% being singletons. Sequencing was performed on peripheral blood, taken from a patient treated with radiotherapy plus ipilimumab. The receptors shown here come from a human donor with non-small cell lung cancer that progressed on radiotherapy plus ipilimumab. Both conserved end residues are trimmed from each CDR3.

>TRBV2|TRBJ2-3
ASSEDRGTQY
>TRBV9|TRBJ2-7
ASSVAGEGYEQY
>TRBV19|TRBJ1-2
ASSQDRGWGNYGYT
>TRBV11-2|TRBJ2-1
ASSLRDYLSYNEQF
>TRBV30|TRBJ1-1
AWRVGQDNEAF
>TRBV2|TRBJ2-7
ASVTGGLPSYEQY
>TRBV29-1|TRBJ2-3
SASLVQDTQY
>TRBV5-1|TRBJ2-1
ASSLPGQVSNEQF
>TRBV5-4|TRBJ1-2
ASSWGGVGTSSYGYT
>TRBV5-6|TRBJ1-5
ASSLRGPQRYQPQH
>TRBV2|TRBJ2-1
ASRGREQF
>TRBV6-5|TRBJ1-3
ASSRLSGTIY
>TRBV7-9|TRBJ2-7
ASSLNSQAFEQY
>TRBV5-6|TRBJ2-1
ASSREGRYNEQF
>TRBV13|TRBJ2-2
ASSMLRATGSGELF
>TRBV15|TRBJ2-7
ATSRGVTYEQY
>TRBV5-6|TRBJ2-7
ASSPGLATGEQY
>TRBV7-3|TRBJ2-3
ASSTNDLDTQY
>TRBV6-5|TRBJ2-7
ASSYDRAYEQY
>TRBV7-3|TRBJ2-3
ASSLKGNTDTQY
>TRBV5-1|TRBJ2-1
ASSLGQYNEQF
>TRBV5-8|TRBJ2-1
ASSSGREFYNEQF
>TRBV4-2|TRBJ2-1
ASSPVGTSGRKGGSYNEQF
>TRBV5-1|TRBJ2-3
ASSLGAGPDTQY
>TRBV29-1|TRBJ1-5
SVALGAGGLGQPQH
>TRBV6-1|TRBJ1-2
ASSGRSRGNYGYT
>TRBV6-1|TRBJ2-7
ASSEALAGGISYEQY
>TRBV29-1|TRBJ2-1
SVDVGLKYNEQF
>TRBV6-6|TRBJ1-4
ASVGRTNEKLF
>TRBV9|TRBJ1-4
ASSVGWDGYKLF
>TRBV6-1|TRBJ2-2
ASSEALLPLTGELF
>TRBV5-8|TRBJ2-7
ASSLESAPYEQY
>TRBV5-5|TRBJ2-3
ASSSGGGTDTQY
>TRBV12-5|TRBJ2-5
ASGGTGGPQETQY
>TRBV30|TRBJ2-3
AALRGLADTQY
>TRBV2|TRBJ2-7
ASSEVLEQY
>TRBV11-2|TRBJ2-5
ASSFGISGREETQY
>TRBV5-1|TRBJ2-1
ASSLVVAGGNLNEQF
>TRBV6-5|TRBJ1-3
ASSYSDVRGNTIY
>TRBV6-5|TRBJ2-5
ASSAQLADQETQY
>TRBV28|TRBJ2-5
ASTTHALGATGTQY
>TRBV11-2|TRBJ2-4
ASSLPNRENIQY
>TRBV6-1|TRBJ2-5
ASSASGNSAETQY
>TRBV2|TRBJ1-2
ASSDRDRSYYT
>TRBV13|TRBJ2-2
ASSPGWGAEDTGELF
>TRBV7-2|TRBJ1-2
ASSLTSAAGEGYGYT
>TRBV10-1|TRBJ1-1
ASSAVGRTEAF
>TRBV19|TRBJ2-3
ASSSLSGADTQY
>TRBV2|TRBJ2-3
ASSISPGGDTQY
>TRBV6-5|TRBJ1-3
ASNIQTGDGNTIY
>TRBV7-9|TRBJ1-1
ASSFVTEAF
>TRBV11-2|TRBJ2-7
ASSLVAGPVTYEQY
>TRBV5-1|TRBJ2-3
ASYSPPGDTQY
>TRBV19|TRBJ1-1
ASSMGLNTEAF
>TRBV30|TRBJ1-2
AWRRTGRDYGYT
>TRBV7-2|TRBJ1-5
ASSRTAQPQH